This passage covers 30 T cell receptor beta chains from one sample sequenced in a study of T cells after yellow fever vaccination. Each CDR3 protein gets one entry after TCRdb re-called the 5' RACE reads with MiXCR. The sample shows roughly 500,000 distinct CDR3 sequences, roughly 19% of them seen only once. Material: PBMCs, obtained 15 days after the yellow fever booster vaccination. The receptor source for this set is a man aged 25 to 40 who received the YFV17D yellow fever vaccine.

The CDR3 is CSAGPSGRMWGYEQYF. The CDR3 bases are TGCAGTGCTGGCCCTAGCGGGAGGATGTGGGGCTACGAGCAGTACTTC. V gene TRBV20-1 combines with J gene TRBJ2-7; 11 positions match TRBD2. The CDR3 consists of 16 residues. Germline loops: CDR1 DFQATT, CDR2 SNEGSKA (reference sequence). V trimming: 5 bases; J trimming: 3 bases; junction bases outside the gene matches: 12.

The chain's CDR3 is CASSLGLAGVQNEQFF. The CDR3 nucleotides are TGTGCCAGCAGCTTGGGACTAGCGGGAGTGCAGAATGAGCAGTTCTTC. The chain is built from TRBV7-2 and TRBJ2-1, with 14 bases lining up with TRBD2. V was clipped by 3 bases and J by 7 bases; unmatched bases: 5. CDR1 is SGHTA and CDR2 is FQGNSA in the germline V gene. This CDR3 comprises 16 residues.

The chain carries TRBV7-2 and TRBJ2-1; D might be TRBD1 (5 bases). The CDR3 spans 15 residues. Trimming stripped 1 base from V and 12 bases from J, with 19 bases between. Germline V gene data show CDR1 as SGHTA and CDR2 as FQGNSA. The CDR3 reads CASSLGGGPGFGQFF. CDR3 DNA sequence: TGTGCCAGCAGCTTAGGGGGTGGCCCAGGGTTCGGGCAGTTCTTC.

This clonotype was found a few times. The V call is TRBV20-1, the J call TRBJ2-6; D might be TRBD1 (6 bases). Germline-derived CDR1 and CDR2 are DFQATT and SNEGSKA (reference sequence). This CDR3 contains 15 residues. The V end lost 2 bases, the J end lost 2 bases, and 10 bases lay between the germline ends. CDR3: CSARQGLTGANVLTF. The CDR3 nucleotides read TGCAGTGCTAGACAGGGGCTGACTGGGGCCAACGTCCTGACTTTC.

This clonotype was counted between two and nine times. CDR3 in DNA: TGCGCCAGCAGTGATTCTTCGACAGGGCTTGTTGAGCAGTACTTC. Its translation is CASSDSSTGLVEQYF. V usage is TRBV10-1 and J usage is TRBJ2-7, with 7 bases fitting TRBD1. The CDR3 has 15 residues. J was trimmed by 7 bases and V by 3 bases; bases with no gene match: 12. Germline loops: CDR1 WNHNN, CDR2 SYGVQD (reference sequence).

This clonotype was detected a few times. The chain joins TRBV7-9 to TRBJ2-4; 7 nucleotides align to TRBD2. CDR3 length: 16 residues. Trimming removed 1 base from V and 2 bases from J; junction bases left unmatched: 5. CDR1 and CDR2 (germline): SEHNR, FQNEAQ (reference sequence). CDR3 nucleotide sequence: TGTGCCAGCAGCTTAGAAGGTGGGACTACCAAAAACATTCAGTACTTC. Encoded protein: CASSLEGGTTKNIQYF.

In its sample, this clonotype was seen a few times. The rearrangement links TRBV6-2 or TRBV6-3 to TRBJ2-6; the match to TRBD1 covers 10 bases. V shed 7 bases and J 1 base; nucleotides not matched to a gene: 4. Germline V gives CDR1 MNHEY, CDR2 SVGEGT. The CDR3 contains 16 residues. The CDR3: CASTRDRGSGANVLTF. CDR3 nucleotide sequence: TGTGCCAGCACACGGGACAGGGGTTCTGGGGCCAACGTCCTGACTTTC.

Only a few counts were recorded for this clonotype. This chain connects TRBV5-1 to TRBJ2-3, with a tentative D call TRBD2 (6 bases). CDR1 SGHRS and CDR2 YFSETQ come from the germline V gene. The length of the CDR3 is 14 residues. Trimming took off 1 base at V and 6 bases at J, with 12 bases between the two ends. In DNA, the CDR3 is TGCGCCAGCAGCTTGAACGGAGGGCGGGATACGCAGTATTTT. It specifies CASSLNGGRDTQYF.

The chain has TRBV18 and TRBJ1-6; 8 bases line up with TRBD1. Germline assignment: CDR1 KGHSH and CDR2 LQKENI. Germline trimming cut 2 bases from V and 10 bases from J; bases unmatched to any gene: 7. The CDR3 loop spans 15 amino acids. The CDR3 sequence is CASSPTDRARSPLHF. The CDR3 nucleotides read TGTGCCAGCTCACCAACGGACAGGGCAAGGTCACCCCTCCACTTT.

This clonotype has only a few counts. The genes are TRBV11-2 and TRBJ2-2; 12 bases fit TRBD2. The CDR3 sequence is 19 residues long. Germline V gene lookup returns CDR1 SGHAT and CDR2 FQNNGV. V was clipped by 5 bases and J by 0 bases; unmatched bases: 10. CDR3 protein: CASSTMFGTSGSNTGELFF. In DNA form, the CDR3 reads TGTGCCAGCAGCACAATGTTTGGGACTAGCGGGTCGAACACCGGGGAGCTGTTTTTT.

This clonotype was picked up one time. The chain has TRBV30 and TRBJ1-4; D may be TRBD1 (5 bases). The CDR3 covers 16 residues. Looked up from germline, CDR1 is GTSNPN and CDR2 is SVGIG (reference sequence). Trimming removed 4 bases from V and 3 bases from J, with 18 bases in between. The CDR3 nucleotides read TGTGCCTGGAACCCGGCCCGGACACTATCTAATGAAAAACTGTTTTTT. Amino acid sequence: CAWNPARTLSNEKLFF.

This clonotype was seen only a few times. The rearrangement joins TRBV9 to TRBJ2-5; 13 nucleotides align to TRBD2. V lost 4 bases, J lost 2 bases, and 2 bases stayed unmatched. The CDR3 has 15 amino acids. The germline V gene has CDR1 SGDLS and CDR2 YYNGEE. CDR3 protein: CASSMTSGRQETQYF. The CDR3 nucleotides are TGTGCCAGCAGCATGACTAGCGGGAGGCAAGAGACCCAGTACTTC.

This clonotype was observed a handful of times. V is TRBV7-9 and J is TRBJ1-1; 11 bases match TRBD1. The length of the CDR3 is 16 residues. The ends lost 4 bases at V and 7 bases at J; junction bases unmatched: 11. Germline lookup yields CDR1 SEHNR and CDR2 FQNEAQ (reference sequence). The CDR3 loop reads CASSSGQGATAYEAFF. The CDR3 bases are TGTGCCAGCAGCTCCGGACAGGGGGCAACAGCCTATGAAGCTTTCTTT.

The J gene is TRBJ2-1, the V gene TRBV20-1; tentative D call: TRBD2 (6 bases). The V end was cut by 3 bases, the J end by 10 bases, with 16 bases between. Looked up from germline, CDR1 is DFQATT and CDR2 is SNEGSKA (reference sequence). CDR3 length: 13 residues. The CDR3 coding sequence is TGCAGTGCTAGGCCCGCGGGGTCCAGGGAGCAGTTCTTC. It codes for CSARPAGSREQFF.

This clonotype was counted a few times. This chain links TRBV29-1 with TRBJ2-3, with 9 bases matching TRBD2. CDR1 is SQVTM, CDR2 ANQGSEA, per germline. V gave up 3 bases and J gave up 1 base; unmatched junction bases: 5. The CDR3 length is 15 residues. DNA of the CDR3: TGCAGCGTTGAGGGCGGGAGGGACGGCACAGATACGCAGTATTTT. This gives the protein CSVEGGRDGTDTQYF.

Only a few counts were recorded for this clonotype. The chain combines TRBV19 with TRBJ2-7; D is perhaps TRBD2 (6 bases). Germline CDR1 and CDR2: LNHDA and SQIVND (reference sequence). The CDR3 sequence is 15 residues long. Trimming stripped 1 base from V and 5 bases from J, with 15 bases between. This CDR3 is CASSIGGTRINEQYF. CDR3 DNA: TGTGCCAGTAGTATAGGCGGGACCAGAATCAACGAGCAGTACTTC.

This clonotype has more than one count but fewer than ten. The genes are TRBV3-1 and TRBJ2-1; tentatively, D is TRBD2 (5 bases). CDR1 and CDR2 (germline): LGHDT, YNNKEL (reference sequence). Trimming pared 4 bases from V and 8 bases from J, leaving 12 bases between. CDR3 length equals 13 residues. CDR3 sequence reads: CASSLAVGDEQFF. CDR3 nucleotides: TGTGCCAGCAGCCTGGCGGTCGGGGATGAGCAGTTCTTC.

By share, this clonotype ranks as medium-sized (0.01 to 0.1%). The J gene is TRBJ2-3, the V gene TRBV20-1; 9 bases match TRBD2. V lost 2 bases and J lost 3; bases outside the gene matches: 6. The CDR3 is made up of 15 amino acids. Germline V gene data show CDR1 as DFQATT and CDR2 as SNEGSKA (reference sequence). The CDR3, as DNA: TGCAGTGCTAGAAGCGGGAGGCGTGGAACAGATACGCAGTATTTT. It specifies CSARSGRRGTDTQYF.

The CDR3 DNA reads as TGTGCCAGCAGCTTAGACTACACCAACGGCGCTGAAGCTTTCTTT. It specifies CASSLDYTNGAEAFF. V usage is TRBV7-9 and J usage is TRBJ1-1; D remains ambiguous. The CDR3 sequence is 15 residues long. Germline V gene data show CDR1 as SEHNR and CDR2 as FQNEAQ (reference sequence). V lost 1 base and J lost 6, with 15 bases in between.

The chain uses TRBV7-2 and TRBJ2-7; the D gene is possibly TRBD2 (6 bases). This CDR3 has 15 amino acids. V was trimmed by 3 bases and J by 0 bases, leaving 12 bases between them. Germline V CDR1 and CDR2: SGHTA, FQGNSA. The CDR3 spells CASSFEADYSYEQYF. The CDR3 coding sequence is TGTGCCAGCAGCTTCGAGGCGGACTACTCCTACGAGCAGTACTTC.

This clonotype was counted a few times. The chain carries TRBV12-3 or TRBV12-4 and TRBJ2-7; D is tentatively TRBD1 or TRBD2 (5 bases each). Trimming cost V 8 bases and J 5 bases, with 19 bases left between them. The CDR3 length is 14 residues. In DNA, the CDR3 is TGTGCCAGCCGTCTGGGGCTGGGGAGCGACGAGCAGTACTTC. It encodes CASRLGLGSDEQYF.

The genes are TRBV7-2 and TRBJ1-1, with TRBD1 matching 9 bases. The CDR3 is made up of 14 amino acids. V lost 5 bases, J lost 5 bases, and 6 bases stayed unmatched. The V gene's germline CDR1 is SGHTA and CDR2 FQGNSA. This chain's CDR3 is CASSKTGGGTEAFF. As DNA, the CDR3 is TGTGCCAGCAGCAAGACAGGGGGAGGGACTGAAGCTTTCTTT.

The sample holds a few counts of this clonotype. This chain connects TRBV27 to TRBJ2-3, with 12 bases lining up with TRBD2. After removal of 7 bases from V and 3 bases from J, the junction contained 14 bases not matched to a gene. The germline CDR1 and CDR2 sequences are MNHEY and SMNVEV (reference sequence). The CDR3 loop spans 18 amino acids. The DNA for the CDR3 is TGTGCCAGCATCCCCTCTAGCGGGAGGGCGGTGGCGACAGATACGCAGTATTTT. Translating gives CASIPSSGRAVATDTQYF.

This clonotype occurred a few times. The chain is built from TRBV9 and TRBJ2-5, with 8 bases identical to TRBD1. CDR1 is SGDLS, CDR2 YYNGEE, per germline. The CDR3 is made up of 14 amino acids. V shed 3 bases and J 4 bases; nucleotides not matched to a gene: 5. The CDR3 sequence is CASSAGQARETQYF. The CDR3 bases are TGTGCCAGCAGCGCGGGACAGGCAAGAGAGACCCAGTACTTC. Filled out from reference TRBV9 and TRBJ2-5, the complete variable domain reads DSGVTQTPKHLITATGQRVTLRCSPRSGDLSVYWYQQSLDQGLQFLIQYYNGEERAKGNILERFSAQQFPDLHSELNLSSLELGDSALYFCASSAGQARETQYFGPGTRLLVL.

This clonotype was detected only a few times. V gene TRBV29-1 combines with J gene TRBJ2-1; the match to TRBD2 covers 13 bases. The CDR3 spans 14 residues. Losses at the gene ends were 4 bases for V and 6 bases for J; bases not matched to a gene: 3. CDR1 is SQVTM, CDR2 ANQGSEA, per germline. The CDR3: CSVAGTSGTNEQFF. As DNA, the CDR3 is TGCAGCGTTGCCGGGACTAGCGGGACCAATGAGCAGTTCTTC.

In its sample, this clonotype was seen a few times. V is TRBV12-3 or TRBV12-4 and J is TRBJ2-7; possible D gene TRBD2, 5 bases. The germline V and J ends were trimmed by 3 bases and 6 bases, with 12 bases remaining between them. The CDR3 runs to 13 residues. The CDR3 DNA follows: TGTGCCAGCAGTTTTTCGTTTGGGAGCGAGCAGTACTTC. Translating gives CASSFSFGSEQYF.

This clonotype was detected a few times. This sequence joins TRBV27 and TRBJ2-1; the D is unclear. Between the trimmed V and J ends, which lost 7 bases and 10 bases, there was a span of 2 bases. In germline, CDR1 is MNHEY, CDR2 SMNVEV (reference sequence). The CDR3 is made up of 8 amino acids. This chain's CDR3 is CASMEQFF. For the CDR3, the DNA is TGTGCCAGCATGGAGCAGTTCTTC.

This clonotype has more than one count but fewer than ten. J is TRBJ2-7 and V is TRBV29-1; 8 nucleotides align to TRBD1. Germline-derived CDR1 and CDR2 are SQVTM and ANQGSEA. The V gene end was trimmed by 6 bases and the J gene end by 2 bases; junction bases not matched to a gene: 6. CDR3 length equals 13 residues. CDR3 region: CSVARDRTYEQYF. The DNA of the CDR3 is TGCAGCGTGGCCCGGGACAGGACCTACGAGCAGTACTTC.

This chain joins TRBV7-9 and TRBJ1-1, with D tentatively TRBD1 (6 bases). The CDR3 spans 13 residues. V gave up 6 bases and J gave up 1 base, with 9 bases separating them. Germline lookup yields CDR1 SEHNR and CDR2 FQNEAQ (reference sequence). This CDR3 reads CASREGGNTEAFF. CDR3 sequence (DNA): TGTGCCAGCAGGGAGGGGGGGAACACTGAAGCTTTCTTT.

This chain links TRBV6-2 or TRBV6-3 with TRBJ2-7, with D hard to call. From germline, CDR1 is MNHEY and CDR2 SVGEGT. The CDR3 spans 12 residues. V gave up 4 bases and J gave up 6 bases, with 10 bases separating them. This CDR3 is CASSWQVREQYF. The CDR3 bases are TGTGCCAGCAGTTGGCAGGTTCGCGAGCAGTACTTC.